The entry below describes one T cell receptor (beta chain). Germline-derived CDR1 and CDR2 are SGHNT and YYREEE (reference sequence). The CDR3 has 16 residues. V was trimmed by 1 base and J by 4 bases, leaving 14 bases between them. Some clones are missing from TCRdb's copy, which holds only in-frame ones; the method was immunoSEQ multiplex PCR. The sample has about 2.3 million clones, just over 90% seen once; the top ten hold 0.39%. The entry originates in a study of shared clonotypes between healthy human individuals. There were no recent acute infections or vaccinations among the donors, who were healthy HIV-negative adults.

J is TRBJ2-2 and V is TRBV5-4; possibly TRBD1 for D (5 bases). The TCR sequence derives from a man aged 18 to 30 in good health. Some clones in this sample may be carry-over from other donors' samples. Source material: naive CD4+ T cells from PBMCs. Subset in this sample: CD45RA+ positively selected. The CDR3 sequence is CASSLIRGQSTGELFF. The CDR3 coding sequence is TGTGCCAGCAGCTTGATAAGGGGTCAATCCACCGGGGAGCTGTTTTTT.